This T cell receptor beta chain was identified in a study of blood T cell repertoires in COVID-19. At the level of the study: Samples representing acute and convalescent COVID-19 were sourced from the United States, Italy and Spain.

Authors' analysis steps: Estimates of nucleated cell counts were drawn from the amplification of reference gene primers. Assay used: immunoSEQ multiplex PCR; TCRdb lists only in-frame clones, some missing. That table supplies the V and J calls and clone size; D and trimming were determined from the DNA. There are 250,000 to 350,000 clones in the sample; about nine tenths occur only once, and around 13% lies in the top ten. What was sequenced was peripheral blood. The TCR comes from a woman in her sixties with acute or convalescent COVID-19.

CDR3 region: CASSLDRNSPLHF. CDR3 coding DNA: TGTGCCAGCAGCTTGGACAGAAATTCACCCCTCCACTTT. This chain links TRBV7-6 with TRBJ1-6; tentative D call: TRBD1 (6 bases). Looked up from germline, CDR1 is SGHVS and CDR2 is FNYEAQ. Trimming cost V 3 bases and J 7 bases, with 7 bases left between them. This CDR3 contains 13 residues.